One and the same sample provided the 21 T cell receptor beta chains below, sequenced in a study of T-cell reconstitution after alpha-beta-depleted transplantation in children. No antigen is known for these receptors. Preparing the TCRbeta library involved the use of unique molecular identifiers. TCRdb recomputed calls from the PCR reads with MiXCR, one row per CDR3 protein. In the table there are tens of thousands of distinct CDR3 sequences, 6.4% of which are singletons. Broader study findings: About two months after transplant, alpha-beta T cells reportedly came from several hundred expanded graft clones.

Sequenced here: peripheral blood, sampled 60 days after TCRalphabeta/CD19-depleted stem cell transplant. These receptors were taken from a child less than two years old who had a stem cell transplant for acute myeloid leukemia, so the T cells may come from the graft donor.

This clonotype was counted ten times or more. This rearrangement joins TRBV10-3 to TRBJ2-7; TRBD1 matches at 7 bases. With 7 bases clipped from V and 0 bases from J, the junction kept 9 bases outside the gene matches. CDR1 and CDR2 (germline): ENHRY, SYGVKD. This CDR3 comprises 15 residues. The CDR3 DNA reads as TGTGCCATCACCGAGGAGACAGGGCCCTCCTACGAGCAGTACTTC. Translated, it gives CAITEETGPSYEQYF.

A few counts support this clonotype. The chain employs TRBV28 and TRBJ2-1, with 11 bases identical to TRBD2. With 2 bases clipped from V and 7 bases from J, the junction kept 7 bases outside the gene matches. Germline V CDR1 and CDR2: MDHEN, SYDVKM. The CDR3 contains 16 residues. CDR3 sequence reads: CASSLASGRPWNEQFF. The DNA of the CDR3 is TGTGCCAGCAGTTTAGCTAGCGGGAGGCCGTGGAATGAGCAGTTCTTC.

The table lists this clonotype with many counts. This chain uses TRBV9 with TRBJ2-1, with D tentatively TRBD1 or TRBD2 (5 bases each). Germline lookup yields CDR1 SGDLS and CDR2 YYNGEE. Deletions cut 4 bases from V and 1 base from J, with 12 bases between. CDR3 length equals 15 residues. CDR3 sequence: CASSPLGESYNEQFF. The CDR3 DNA reads TGTGCCAGCAGCCCTCTGGGGGAGTCCTACAATGAGCAGTTCTTC.

The V and J genes are TRBV6-5 and TRBJ2-2; 7 nucleotides agree with TRBD2. J gave up 8 bases and V 4 bases, and 10 bases lay outside the gene matches. CDR3 length: 15 amino acids. CDR1 and CDR2 from the germline V gene are MNHEY and SVGAGI. The CDR3 bases are TGTGCCAGCAGTTCCCCGGACTTGGGGGGGGGGGAGCTGTTTTTT. This gives the protein CASSSPDLGGGELFF.

This clonotype has ten or more counts. The V and J genes are TRBV9 and TRBJ2-2; possibly TRBD1 or TRBD2 for D (5 bases each). CDR3 size: 15 residues. Per the germline V gene, CDR1 is SGDLS and CDR2 is YYNGEE. With 0 bases removed from V and 4 bases from J, the gap between germline ends came to 10 bases. The CDR3 coding sequence is TGTGCCAGCAGCGTAGGGGACCCCCGCACCGGGGAGCTGTTTTTT. Translation: CASSVGDPRTGELFF.

This clonotype was observed many times. V and J are TRBV11-2 and TRBJ1-6; no reliable D call. The CDR3 has 16 residues. Trimming stripped 5 bases from V and 9 bases from J, with 20 bases between. In germline, CDR1 is SGHAT, CDR2 FQNNGV. The CDR3 DNA is TGTGCCAGCAGCGTAAATGGTCCGGGTTATGGTTCACCCCTCCACTTT. Its translation: CASSVNGPGYGSPLHF.

This clonotype was picked up many times. The chain has TRBV4-2 and TRBJ2-2; tentatively, D is TRBD2 (5 bases). The CDR3 is 15 amino acids. The V gene's germline CDR1 is LGHNA and CDR2 YNFKEQ. V was pared by 4 bases and J by 7 bases, with 16 bases between. The CDR3 nucleotides read TGTGCCAGCAGCCGCCGAGGGCAGGTGGTCGGGGAGCTGTTTTTT. This sequence encodes CASSRRGQVVGELFF.

This clonotype occurred many times. The chain recombines TRBV29-1 with TRBJ2-7; 7 nucleotides agree with TRBD1. J was trimmed by 2 bases and V by 6 bases; bases with no gene match: 13. This CDR3 is built from 15 residues. Per the germline V gene, CDR1 is SQVTM and CDR2 is ANQGSEA. CDR3 DNA: TGCAGCGTCCCTGCCTACAGGGGAGATACCTACGAGCAGTACTTC. The encoded protein is CSVPAYRGDTYEQYF.

This clonotype was counted ten times or more. The rearrangement uses TRBV28 and TRBJ2-1; D is uncertain. V was shortened by 7 bases and J by 2 bases, with 15 bases between the two germline ends. Germline V gene data show CDR1 as MDHEN and CDR2 as SYDVKM. The CDR3 is 15 amino acids. The CDR3 DNA reads as TGTGCCAGCAACATCTTAGCAAACCCCTACAATGAGCAGTTCTTC. Protein: CASNILANPYNEQFF.

This clonotype has a single count. One base away lies a much larger clone, so this may be a sequencing read error. As DNA, the CDR3 is TGTTCCTGGAGTGTAGGGGCCAAGAGCACCGGGGAGCTGTTTTTT. Translating it yields CSWSVGAKSTGELFF. V gene TRBV30 combines with J gene TRBJ2-2, with a possible D match to TRBD1 (5 bases). This CDR3 has 15 amino acids. The germline gives CDR1 GTSNPN, CDR2 SVGIG (reference sequence).

This clonotype has at least ten counts. The chain has TRBV4-1 and TRBJ2-1, with a possible D match to TRBD2 (5 bases). The CDR3 is 16 amino acids. V lost 0 bases to trimming and J lost 7 bases, with 16 bases between them. Per germline, CDR1 MGHRA and CDR2 YSYEKL. In DNA, the CDR3 is TGCGCCAGCAGCCAAGATGGTACGGGGTGGGTTAATGAGCAGTTCTTC. Its translation: CASSQDGTGWVNEQFF.

This clonotype was seen at least ten times. CDR3 DNA: TGTGCCAGCAGTTACAGGGGGCCCGAGGACACCGGGGAGCTGTTTTTT. Protein product: CASSYRGPEDTGELFF. This chain connects TRBV6-2 or TRBV6-3 to TRBJ2-2; TRBD1 aligns across 7 bases. This CDR3 is built from 16 residues. The V segment lost 2 bases and the J segment 3 bases; nucleotides outside the gene matches: 6. In germline, CDR1 is MNHEY, CDR2 SVGEGT.

In its sample, this clonotype was seen a few times. The chain uses TRBV11-2 and TRBJ2-3; no definite D call. The length of the CDR3 is 15 residues. Germline CDR1 reads SGHAT; CDR2 reads FQNNGV. Trimming pared 3 bases from V and 2 bases from J, leaving 12 bases between. DNA for the CDR3: TGTGCCAGCAGCTTGGGCAGCTCGAACACAGATACGCAGTATTTT. As protein: CASSLGSSNTDTQYF.

This clonotype was seen many times. This chain connects TRBV7-9 to TRBJ2-2; D might be TRBD1 (6 bases). The V gene lost 2 bases and the J gene lost 5 bases, with 12 bases spanning the gap. The CDR3 totals 15 residues. The germline CDR1 and CDR2 sequences are SEHNR and FQNEAQ (reference sequence). CDR3 in DNA: TGTGCCAGCAGCTTATTAATAGGGGGAACCGGGGAGCTGTTTTTT. Protein: CASSLLIGGTGELFF.

This clonotype was observed at least ten times. The V call is TRBV29-1, the J call TRBJ2-2, with D perhaps matching TRBD2 (5 bases). V lost 2 bases to trimming and J lost 8 bases, with 9 bases between them. The CDR3 extends over 12 amino acids. Germline CDR1 and CDR2: SQVTM and ANQGSEA. DNA for the CDR3: TGCAGCGTTGAAAACGGGGAGGGGGAGCTGTTTTTT. Amino acid sequence: CSVENGEGELFF.

Ten or more counts support this clonotype. The chain is built from TRBV12-3 or TRBV12-4 and TRBJ2-1, with D possibly being TRBD1 or TRBD2 (5 bases each). Trimming removed 3 bases at V and 6 bases at J, with 9 bases between. The CDR3 has 13 amino acids. The CDR3 DNA sequence: TGTGCCAGCAGTTTTGGGGACCCCAATGAGCAGTTCTTC. Translation gives CASSFGDPNEQFF.

This clonotype has a count of ten or more. V is TRBV29-1 and J is TRBJ2-3, with 11 bases aligning to TRBD2. Germline loops: CDR1 SQVTM, CDR2 ANQGSEA. This CDR3 comprises 15 residues. V gave up 3 bases and J gave up 4 bases; unmatched junction bases: 6. The CDR3 coding sequence is TGCAGCGTTGAGCTAGCGGGAGGAGTTGCAGATACGCAGTATTTT. This gives the protein CSVELAGGVADTQYF.

At least ten counts were recorded for this clonotype. As DNA, the CDR3 is TGTGCCAGCAGCACCTGGGGAGGGCCCTACGAGCAGTACTTC. Residues: CASSTWGGPYEQYF. The chain carries TRBV11-2 and TRBJ2-7; 7 positions match TRBD2. The germline V gene encodes CDR1 SGHAT and CDR2 FQNNGV. V dropped 5 bases and J dropped 2; count of bases not matched to a gene: 6. The CDR3 length is 14 residues.

This clonotype was counted ten times or more. V usage is TRBV5-5 and J usage is TRBJ2-7; D remains unclear. CDR1 is SGHKS, CDR2 YYEKEE, per germline (reference sequence). Trimming took off 2 bases at V and 1 base at J, with 13 bases between the two ends. This CDR3 has 15 residues. CDR3 loop: CASSFLSTPSYEQYF. DNA of the CDR3: TGTGCCAGCAGCTTCTTGTCAACACCTTCCTACGAGCAGTACTTC.

This clonotype has ten or more counts. The gene calls are TRBV29-1 and TRBJ2-3, with 7 bases identical to TRBD2. The CDR3 runs 18 residues. Germline values: CDR1 SQVTM, CDR2 ANQGSEA. Trimming removed 0 bases from V and 0 bases from J; junction bases left unmatched: 12. In DNA form, the CDR3 reads TGCAGCGTTGAAGATCCGGCTAGCGGTTACGCTAGCACAGATACGCAGTATTTT. It yields the protein CSVEDPASGYASTDTQYF.

This clonotype was recorded many times. The gene calls are TRBV6-4 and TRBJ1-2; D call uncertain. The V gene's germline CDR1 is MRHNA and CDR2 SNTAGT. V was shortened by 6 bases and J by 2 bases, with 13 bases between the two germline ends. This CDR3 comprises 14 residues. CDR3 DNA sequence: TGTGCCAGCAGCCCTGAAAGGGCCAACTATGGCTACACCTTC. It translates to CASSPERANYGYTF.